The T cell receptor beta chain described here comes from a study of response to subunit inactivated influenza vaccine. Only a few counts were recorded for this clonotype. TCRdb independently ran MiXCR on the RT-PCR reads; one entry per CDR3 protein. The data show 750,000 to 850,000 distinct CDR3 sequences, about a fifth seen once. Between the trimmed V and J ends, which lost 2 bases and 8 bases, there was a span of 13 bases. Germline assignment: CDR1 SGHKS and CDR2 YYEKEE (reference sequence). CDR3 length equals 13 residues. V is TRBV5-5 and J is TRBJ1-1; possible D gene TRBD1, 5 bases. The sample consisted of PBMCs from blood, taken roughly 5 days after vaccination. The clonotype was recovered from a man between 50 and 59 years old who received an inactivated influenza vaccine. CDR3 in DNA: TGTGCCAGCAGCTTCGGTACTGGGGGGGAAGCTTTCTTT. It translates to CASSFGTGGEAFF.